These 7 T cell receptor beta chains share one sample of origin, sequenced in a study of blood T cell repertoires in COVID-19. TCRdb keeps only in-frame clones here, not all; method: immunoSEQ multiplex PCR. The table shows approximately 410,000 clones, with just over 85% occurring only once. Input material: peripheral blood. The source of these receptors is a woman in her 30s with active or convalescent COVID-19.

The chain links TRBV7-2 to TRBJ2-7, with D tentatively TRBD1 (6 bases). Germline V gene sequence: CDR1 SGHTA, CDR2 FQGNSA. This CDR3 is built from 14 residues. V lost 2 bases, J lost 2 bases, and 10 bases lay in between. The CDR3 sequence: CASSLWGQAYEQYF. Written as DNA, the CDR3 is TGTGCCAGCAGCTTATGGGGACAAGCCTACGAGCAGTACTTC.

V and J are TRBV19 and TRBJ1-4; tentative D call: TRBD1 (6 bases). The germline V and J ends were trimmed by 7 bases and 1 base, with 13 bases remaining between them. The germline CDR1 and CDR2 sequences are LNHDA and SQIVND (reference sequence). This CDR3 is built from 15 residues. The CDR3 reads CASTLVQGTNEKLFF. CDR3 DNA sequence: TGTGCCAGTACCCTTGTACAGGGAACTAATGAAAAACTGTTTTTT.

This rearrangement joins TRBV4-1 to TRBJ2-1, with 11 bases that match TRBD2. This CDR3 region has 14 residues. V was pared by 9 bases and J by 7 bases, with 8 bases of the junction left unmatched. The germline CDR1 and CDR2 sequences are MGHRA and YSYEKL. CDR3 region: CASGSGGAWNEQFF. The CDR3 nucleotides are TGCGCCAGTGGTAGCGGGGGGGCCTGGAATGAGCAGTTCTTC.

The rearrangement uses TRBV9 and TRBJ1-5, with 9 bases that match TRBD1. The junction had 8 bases not matched to a gene; V was cut back by 4 bases and J by 0 bases. Germline assignment: CDR1 SGDLS and CDR2 YYNGEE. This CDR3 is built from 17 residues. The CDR3 here is CASSSTGGKNSNQPQHF. CDR3 nucleotides: TGTGCCAGCAGCTCGACAGGGGGGAAAAATAGCAATCAGCCCCAGCATTTT.

This clone was counted only a few times. The chain is built from TRBV7-9 and TRBJ1-1; 8 nucleotides line up with TRBD1. Germline assignment: CDR1 SEHNR and CDR2 FQNEAQ (reference sequence). The CDR3 runs to 15 residues. J gave up 5 bases and V 5 bases, and 10 bases lay outside the gene matches. CDR3 sequence (DNA): TGTGCCAGCAGCCCTAAGGACAGGGATCGTACTGAAGCTTTCTTT. Translated: CASSPKDRDRTEAFF.

V gene TRBV3-1 (or the pseudogene TRBV3-2) combines with J gene TRBJ2-2; perhaps TRBD2 as D (5 bases). V lost 1 base to trimming and J lost 3 bases, with 12 bases between them. This CDR3 has 16 residues. Germline loops: CDR1 LGHDT, CDR2 YNNKEL (reference sequence). The CDR3 sequence: CASSQVLESDTGELFF. CDR3 DNA: TGTGCCAGCAGCCAAGTACTAGAGTCGGACACCGGGGAGCTGTTTTTT.

CDR3 sequence (DNA): TGTGCCAGCTCACCACTCAACAACTACGAGCAGTACTTC. Its translation is CASSPLNNYEQYF. The chain is built from TRBV18 and TRBJ2-7, with D unresolved. From germline, CDR1 is KGHSH and CDR2 LQKENI. V was clipped by 1 base and J by 3 bases, with 7 bases between them. The CDR3 has 13 amino acids.